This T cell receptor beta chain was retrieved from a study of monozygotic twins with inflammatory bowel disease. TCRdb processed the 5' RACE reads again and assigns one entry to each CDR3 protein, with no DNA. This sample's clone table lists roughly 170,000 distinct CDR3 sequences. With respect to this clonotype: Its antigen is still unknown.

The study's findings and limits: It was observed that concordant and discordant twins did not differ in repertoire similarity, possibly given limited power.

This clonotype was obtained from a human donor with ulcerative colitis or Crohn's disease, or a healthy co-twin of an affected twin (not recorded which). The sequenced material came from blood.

The CDR3 region is CASSLPGENYGYTF. This chain uses TRBV5-1 with TRBJ1-2. Germline V lookup: CDR1 SGHRS, CDR2 YFSETQ. This CDR3 is built from 14 residues.